This record covers a single TCR beta chain. Antigen: not known. Reverse transcription of about 0.5 to 1 ug RNA was carried out with random hexamers. Amplification of TCR beta CDR3 by immunoSEQ multiplex PCR spanned 54 Vbeta and 13 Jbeta. MiXCR was run by TCRdb on the immunoSEQ multiplex PCR reads, yielding one entry per CDR3 protein. The top ten clones hold 0.09% to 0.15% of a sample with almost 450,000 distinct CDR3 sequences, around 83% of them seen once. The source of the sample is a study of CD8 T cells in Susac syndrome. Study conclusions and caveats: As the study acknowledged, the number of individuals in its TCR sequencing and HLA analysis was relatively small.

FACS enriched CD8+ TEMRA cells, while bulk CD8+ and CD4+ were negatively isolated. The TCR originated in a human donor with multiple sclerosis. The sequenced material came from CD8+ T cells from PBMCs.

In DNA, the CDR3 is TGTGCCAGCAGCTCGACTTTCAGGGGATCCACTGAAGCTTTCTTT. Amino acids: CASSSTFRGSTEAFF. The V gene is TRBV7-9, the J gene TRBJ1-1; D is perhaps TRBD1 (6 bases). Trimming left V 4 bases short and J 4 bases short, with 16 bases between. Germline V CDR1 and CDR2: SEHNR, FQNEAQ (reference sequence). This CDR3 spans 15 amino acids.